A selection of T cell receptor beta chains follows, all from one sample in a study of cytomegalovirus exposure and HLA in healthy donors. Sequenced by immunoSEQ multiplex PCR; TCRdb stores in-frame clones only, minus some. The sample consists of around 190,000 clones, around 85% of them appearing once. The sample was PBMCs. The receptor source for this set is a young man in good health and CMV-seropositive. Each CDR3 is given without its conserved first and last residue.

V | CDR3
TRBV18 | ASSPTPNEQF
TRBV19 | ASTPGGRDTEAF
TRBV19 | ASKPGTSSNEKLF
TRBV28 | ASSPTGGSNQPQH
TRBV28 | ASRTGEGNQPQH
TRBV5-1 | ASSLSASGNTDTQY
TRBV28 | ASSLGQNTGELF
TRBV2 | ASSMFQREAF
TRBV4-1 | ASSPTGMVTEAF
TRBV27 | ASSPDSSSGNTIY
TRBV28 | ASSETGSGNTIY
TRBV6-1 | ASSELSGGYNSPLH
TRBV29-1 | SVDPGGTEAF
TRBV25-1 | ASSVGPWETQY
TRBV2 | ASSVSSGGSTDTQY
TRBV5-5 | ASSLLNRGSYNEQF
TRBV5-6 | ASSSPGLAGRHEQY
TRBV6-6 | ASQGGSPLTGELF
TRBV7-3 | ASSLNSESYEQY
TRBV5-1 | ASRRLADQTDTQY
TRBV13 | ASSSRDRDNEQF
TRBV7-9 | ASSRDLTDTQY
TRBV30 | AWSPQGPTSYT
TRBV6-1 | ASGEGEGQPQH
TRBV28 | ASTAAGRREQF
TRBV2 | ASRRQGQHNEQF
TRBV6-1 | ASRRTSGESYEQY
TRBV5-4 | ASSGAGGSYEQY
TRBV5-4 | ASSQEEQGTYEQY
TRBV29-1 | SVDRGLPYEQY
TRBV2 | ASRVTADTQY
TRBV7-7 | ASSSLAGGNTGELF
TRBV11-1 | AHGDSFFNSGNTIY
TRBV9 | ASSAGLAGLQETQY
TRBV10-2 | ASSESLEVGDEQF
TRBV11-2 | ASTPGSYEQY
TRBV2 | ASTTGAGSYEQY
TRBV27 | ASSLVTGNEQF
TRBV6-6 | ASSYSGQRNTEAF
TRBV2 | ASIGQGTGELF
TRBV7-9 | ASSLGKGQGATNEKLF
TRBV4-1 | ASSQEVAQPQH
TRBV4-1 | ASSLRVGNQPQH
TRBV4-1 | ASSLLAGGGNEQF
TRBV10-1 | ASSGASHGETQY
TRBV7-7 | ASSLDVGGSTDTQY
TRBV5-1 | ASSPGLAGGTGELF
TRBV10-3 | AISDPGGFTDTQY
TRBV6-5 | ASSNFATNEKLF
TRBV28 | ASSLTSETYNEQF
TRBV5-1 | ASSWGQDRGYT
TRBV5-4 | ASSSPKRGGPETQY
TRBV19 | AVGQWDRGPYNEQF
TRBV5-6 | ASTLLGAGGREVYGYT
TRBV7-2 | ASSSSAGGGELF
TRBV28 | ASSSPTDAARTSTDTQY
TRBV28 | ASSGQGGKGYT
TRBV18 | ASSPGLGTEAF